This T cell receptor beta chain is from a study of beta chain features in type 1 diabetes. The study, taken as a whole, reports: Patients with Type 1 diabetes showed moderately but significantly shorter TCRB CDR3s in all four CD4+ subsets. Shorter templates may be favored by PCR, equally so in patients and controls.

About this clone itself: The antigen is not known.

Per the germline V gene, CDR1 is GTSNPN and CDR2 is SVGIG (reference sequence). V gave up 7 bases and J gave up 5 bases; unmatched junction bases: 5. CDR3 length equals 14 residues. Sequenced material consisted of expressed TCRB transcripts (all of the isolated RNA was reverse transcribed). Assay: immunoSEQ multiplex PCR; the TCRdb copy retains only in-frame clones and omits some. The sample comprises about half a million clones, over 25% of which are singletons, and 0.05% to 0.07% rests with the top ten. This rearrangement joins TRBV30 to TRBJ2-1; 13 nucleotides align to TRBD2. The sample taken for sequencing was naive CD4+ T cells from blood. This sequence was found in a man aged 18 to 29 in good health. DNA of the CDR3: TGTGCCTCACGACTAGCGGGAGGCCACAATGAGCAGTTCTTC. This codes for CASRLAGGHNEQFF.